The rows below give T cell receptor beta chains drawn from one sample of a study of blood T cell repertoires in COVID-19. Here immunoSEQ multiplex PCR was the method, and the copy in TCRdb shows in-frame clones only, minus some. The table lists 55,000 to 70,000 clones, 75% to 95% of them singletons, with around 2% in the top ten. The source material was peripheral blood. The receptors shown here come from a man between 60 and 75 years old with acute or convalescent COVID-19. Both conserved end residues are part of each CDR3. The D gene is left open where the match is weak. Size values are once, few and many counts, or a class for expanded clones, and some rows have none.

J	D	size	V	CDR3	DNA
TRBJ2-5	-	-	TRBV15	CATSRAGRKETQYF	TGTGCCACCAGCAGAGCTGGGAGAAAAGAGACCCAGTACTTC
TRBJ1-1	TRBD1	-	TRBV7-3	CASSFTSTGGLNTEAFF	TGTGCCAGCAGCTTCACGTCGACAGGGGGCTTGAACACTGAAGCTTTCTTT
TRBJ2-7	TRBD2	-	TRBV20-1	CSAGGLVGVYF	TGCAGTGCTGGGGGACTAGTCGGGGTATACTTC
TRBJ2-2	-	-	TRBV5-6	CASSLAAGMENTGELFF	TGTGCCAGCAGCTTGGCGGCGGGGATGGAGAACACCGGGGAGCTGTTTTTT
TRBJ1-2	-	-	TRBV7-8	CASSMFQGTGDGYTF	TGTGCCAGCAGCATGTTTCAGGGGACCGGGGATGGCTACACCTTC
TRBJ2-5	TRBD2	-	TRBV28	CASALGLSGSGGGEETQYF	TGTGCCAGTGCATTGGGGTTGAGCGGGAGCGGGGGGGGTGAAGAGACCCAGTACTTC
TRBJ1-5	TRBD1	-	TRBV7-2	CASSPVWGQGTYSNQPQHF	TGTGCCAGCAGCCCCGTTTGGGGACAGGGTACCTATAGCAATCAGCCCCAGCATTTT
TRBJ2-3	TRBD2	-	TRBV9	CASSGSGRGTDTQYF	TGTGCCAGCAGCGGTAGCGGGAGGGGGACAGATACGCAGTATTTT
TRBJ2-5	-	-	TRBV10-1	CASSERLRYQETQYF	TGCGCCAGCAGTGAACGTCTCAGGTACCAAGAGACCCAGTACTTC
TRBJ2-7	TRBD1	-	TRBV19	CASSTLTGGEQYF	TGTGCCAGTAGTACACTTACAGGGGGCGAGCAGTACTTC
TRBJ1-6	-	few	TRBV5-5	CASSRGTGNSPLHF	TGTGCCAGCAGTAGGGGGACGGGCAATTCACCCCTCCACTTT
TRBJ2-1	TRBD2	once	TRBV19	CASSFPGGVSGTLLEGYEQFF	TGTGCCAGTAGTTTTCCCGGTGGGGTTAGCGGGACCCTACTCGAGGGGTATGAGCAGTTCTTC
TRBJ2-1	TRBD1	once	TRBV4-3	CASSHSFGTVHNEQFF	TGCGCCAGCAGCCACTCCTTCGGGACAGTTCACAATGAGCAGTTCTTC
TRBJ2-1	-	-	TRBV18	CASSPGGNYNEQFF	TGTGCCAGCTCACCGGGCGGGAACTACAATGAGCAGTTCTTC
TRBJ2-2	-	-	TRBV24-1	CATSEGGRTGELFF	TGTGCCACCAGTGAAGGGGGACGCACCGGGGAGCTGTTTTTT
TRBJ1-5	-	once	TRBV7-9	CASSLGDTPNQPQHF	TGTGCCAGCAGCTTAGGGGACACGCCTAATCAGCCCCAGCATTTT
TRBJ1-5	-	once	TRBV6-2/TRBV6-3	CASSYSQGYSNQPQHF	TGTGCCAGCAGTTACTCCCAGGGGTATAGCAATCAGCCCCAGCATTTT
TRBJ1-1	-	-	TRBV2	CASSDRSTSTEAFF	TGTGCCAGCAGTGACAGGTCTACGTCCACTGAAGCTTTCTTT
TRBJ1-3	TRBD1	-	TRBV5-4	CASSRTGVGNTIYF	TGTGCCAGCAGCAGGACAGGGGTCGGAAACACCATATATTTT
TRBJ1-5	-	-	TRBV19	CASSIGQSNQPQHF	TGTGCCAGTAGTATAGGTCAAAGCAATCAGCCCCAGCATTTT
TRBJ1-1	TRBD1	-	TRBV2	CASRTPRTGNTEAFF	TGTGCCAGCAGGACCCCAAGGACAGGGAACACTGAAGCTTTCTTT
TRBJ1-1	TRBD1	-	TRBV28	CASSGDRGSREAFF	TGTGCCAGCAGCGGGGACAGGGGCTCTCGTGAAGCTTTCTTT
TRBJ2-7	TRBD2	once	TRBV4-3	CASSQESSLAGYEQYF	TGCGCCAGCAGCCAAGAGTCCAGTCTAGCGGGATACGAGCAGTACTTC
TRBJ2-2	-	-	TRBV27	CASSPSGSRRELFF	TGTGCCAGCAGTCCCTCTGGGTCTAGGAGGGAGCTGTTTTTT
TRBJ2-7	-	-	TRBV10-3	CAISPGQPYEQYF	TGTGCCATCAGCCCGGGACAACCGTACGAGCAGTACTTC
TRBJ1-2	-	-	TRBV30	CARDTRNYGYTF	TGTGCCCGCGACACCCGTAACTATGGCTACACCTTC
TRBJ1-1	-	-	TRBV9	CASSLAGNTEAFF	TGTGCCAGCAGCCTGGCAGGGAACACTGAAGCTTTCTTT
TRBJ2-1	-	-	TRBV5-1	CASSLGPTGGVGDEQFF	TGCGCCAGCAGCTTGGGGCCTACCGGGGGTGTGGGTGATGAGCAGTTCTTC
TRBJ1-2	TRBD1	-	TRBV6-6	CASSAGDRQLYGYTF	TGTGCCAGCAGCGCTGGGGACAGACAACTCTATGGCTACACCTTC
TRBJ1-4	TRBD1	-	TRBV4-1	CASSRTGLGEKLFF	TGCGCCAGCAGCCGGACAGGGTTGGGTGAAAAACTGTTTTTT
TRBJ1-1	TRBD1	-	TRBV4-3	CASSHSRDRDTEAFF	TGCGCCAGCAGCCATTCGAGGGACAGGGACACTGAAGCTTTCTTT
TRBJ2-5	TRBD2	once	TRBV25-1	CASRGVLAGEETQYF	TGTGCCAGCAGGGGGGTTCTTGCGGGGGAAGAGACCCAGTACTTC
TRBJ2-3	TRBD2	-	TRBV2	CASRLAGEGTQYF	TGTGCCAGCAGGTTAGCGGGAGAAGGTACGCAGTATTTT
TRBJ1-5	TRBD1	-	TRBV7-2	CASSLAGQGVNQPQHF	TGTGCCAGCAGCTTAGCGGGACAGGGGGTGAATCAGCCCCAGCATTTT
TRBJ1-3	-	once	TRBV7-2	CASSSNRGLSGNTIYF	TGTGCCAGCAGCTCAAACCGCGGGTTGTCTGGAAACACCATATATTTT
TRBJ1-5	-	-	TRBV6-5	CASSLSVNQPQHF	TGTGCCAGCAGCTTATCAGTGAATCAGCCCCAGCATTTT
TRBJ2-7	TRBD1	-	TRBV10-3	CAISGQGTLEQYF	TGTGCCATCAGTGGACAGGGGACTCTCGAGCAGTACTTC
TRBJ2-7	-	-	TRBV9	CASSVATGYEQYF	TGTGCCAGCAGCGTAGCTACGGGGTACGAGCAGTACTTC
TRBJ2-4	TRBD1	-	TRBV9	CASSATGSAKNIQYF	TGTGCCAGCAGCGCGACAGGGTCGGCCAAAAACATTCAGTACTTC
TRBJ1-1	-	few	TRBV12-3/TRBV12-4	CASRLTWNTEAFF	TGTGCCAGCAGACTAACATGGAACACTGAAGCTTTCTTT
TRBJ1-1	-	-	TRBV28	CASRRGGNTEAFF	TGTGCCAGCAGAAGGGGGGGGAACACTGAAGCTTTCTTT
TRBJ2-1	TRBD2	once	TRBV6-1	CASSEISGLASLNEQFF	TGTGCCAGCAGTGAGATATCGGGACTAGCGAGTTTAAATGAGCAGTTCTTC
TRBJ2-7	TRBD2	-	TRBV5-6	CASSLAIREGEQYF	TGTGCCAGCAGCTTGGCCATAAGGGAGGGCGAGCAGTACTTC
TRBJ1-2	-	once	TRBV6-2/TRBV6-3	CASSSEGVEGYTF	TGTGCCAGCAGTTCTGAGGGCGTTGAGGGCTACACCTTC
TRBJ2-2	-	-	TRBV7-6	CASSALPGQNTGELFF	TGTGCCAGCAGCGCCCTCCCGGGACAGAACACCGGGGAGCTGTTTTTT
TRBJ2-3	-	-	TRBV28	CASSLRAGAAITDTQYF	TGTGCCAGCAGTTTAAGGGCAGGGGCCGCTATCACAGATACGCAGTATTTT
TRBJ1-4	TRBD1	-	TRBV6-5	CASSLRQGTNEKLFF	TGTGCCAGCAGTTTAAGACAGGGAACCAATGAAAAACTGTTTTTT
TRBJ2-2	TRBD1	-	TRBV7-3	CASSLLGGVNTGELFF	TGTGCCAGCAGTCTCCTAGGGGGCGTGAACACCGGGGAGCTGTTTTTT
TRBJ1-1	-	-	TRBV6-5	CASSYSTLRTEAFF	TGTGCCAGCAGTTACTCGACCCTCAGGACTGAAGCTTTCTTT
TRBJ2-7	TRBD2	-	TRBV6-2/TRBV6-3	CASSLRAGSYEQYF	TGTGCCAGCAGCCTACGAGCGGGGTCCTACGAGCAGTACTTC
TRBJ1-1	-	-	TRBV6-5	CASSYSGSEAFF	TGTGCCAGCAGTTACTCAGGGAGTGAAGCTTTCTTT
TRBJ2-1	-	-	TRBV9	CASSVGGGNYNEQFF	TGTGCCAGCAGCGTAGGTGGCGGGAATTACAATGAGCAGTTCTTC
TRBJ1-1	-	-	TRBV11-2	CASSLTPQGNTEAFF	TGTGCCAGCAGCCTAACCCCCCAGGGGAACACTGAAGCTTTCTTT
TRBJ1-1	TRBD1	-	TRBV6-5	CASSYHGQGRDTEAFF	TGTGCCAGCAGTTACCACGGACAGGGTCGAGACACTGAAGCTTTCTTT
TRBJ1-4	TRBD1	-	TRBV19	CASSFIQGTNEKLFF	TGTGCCAGTAGTTTCATACAGGGGACTAATGAAAAACTGTTTTTT
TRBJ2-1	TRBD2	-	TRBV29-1	CSGGASGRETEQFF	TGCAGCGGGGGTGCCAGCGGGAGGGAGACTGAGCAGTTCTTC
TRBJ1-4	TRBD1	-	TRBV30	CAWRAGGDYEKLFF	TGTGCCTGGAGGGCAGGGGGCGACTATGAAAAACTGTTTTTT
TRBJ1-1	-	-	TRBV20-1	CSARETVEAFF	TGCAGTGCTAGAGAGACAGTCGAAGCTTTCTTT
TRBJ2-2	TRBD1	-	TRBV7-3	CASSLSPGTGKTGELFF	TGTGCCAGCAGCTTAAGCCCCGGGACAGGGAAGACCGGGGAGCTGTTTTTT
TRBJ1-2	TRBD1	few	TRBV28	CAIDREVGYGYTF	TGTGCCATTGACAGGGAAGTAGGCTATGGCTACACCTTC